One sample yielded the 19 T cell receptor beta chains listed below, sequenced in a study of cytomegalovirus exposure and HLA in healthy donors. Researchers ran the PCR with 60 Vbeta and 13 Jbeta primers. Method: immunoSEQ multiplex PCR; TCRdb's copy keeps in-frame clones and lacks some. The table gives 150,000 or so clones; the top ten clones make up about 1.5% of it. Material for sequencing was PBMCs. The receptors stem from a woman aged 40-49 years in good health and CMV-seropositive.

Written as DNA, the CDR3 is TGTGCCACCAGCCCTGAGTATAGCAATCAGCCCCAGCATTTT. Residues: CATSPEYSNQPQHF. The chain combines TRBV15 with TRBJ1-5; D gene uncertain. CDR3 length: 14 residues. Germline values: CDR1 LNHNV, CDR2 YYDKDF (reference sequence). The germline V and J ends were trimmed by 5 bases and 0 bases, with 8 bases remaining between them.

CDR3 DNA: TGTGCCACCAGCACCTCACAGGGTGTTAACACTGAAGCTTTCTTT. Translation gives CATSTSQGVNTEAFF. The V and J genes are TRBV15 and TRBJ1-1; TRBD1 is a possible D gene (6 bases). CDR3 size: 15 residues. Trimming stripped 4 bases from V and 2 bases from J, with 14 bases between. The germline V gene has CDR1 LNHNV and CDR2 YYDKDF (reference sequence).

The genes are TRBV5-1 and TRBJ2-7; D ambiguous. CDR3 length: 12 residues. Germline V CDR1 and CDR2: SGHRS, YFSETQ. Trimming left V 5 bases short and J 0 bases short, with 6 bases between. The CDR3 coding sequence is TGCGCCAGCAGTGGCTTCTCCTACGAGCAGTACTTC. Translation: CASSGFSYEQYF.

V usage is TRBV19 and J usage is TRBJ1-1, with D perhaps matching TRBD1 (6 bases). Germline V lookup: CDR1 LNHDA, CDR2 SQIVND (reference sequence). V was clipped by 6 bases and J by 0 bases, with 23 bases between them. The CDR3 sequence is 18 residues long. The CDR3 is CASRPNWGRLGMNTEAFF. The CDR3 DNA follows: TGTGCCAGTAGACCCAATTGGGGGCGCCTGGGAATGAACACTGAAGCTTTCTTT.

The CDR3 DNA reads TGTGCCAGCAGCCCACCTCCGGGACTAGCGGGTTACAATGAGCAGTTCTTC. The encoded protein is CASSPPPGLAGYNEQFF. The gene calls are TRBV14 and TRBJ2-1, with 12 positions matching TRBD2. Germline V gene sequence: CDR1 SGHDN, CDR2 FVKESK. This CDR3 contains 17 residues. Losses at the gene ends were 4 bases for V and 4 bases for J; bases not matched to a gene: 8.

CDR3 loop: CASKNPGTGGRDTQYF. CDR3 in DNA: TGTGCCAGTAAAAACCCCGGGACAGGGGGCAGAGATACGCAGTATTTT. The chain uses TRBV19 and TRBJ2-3; TRBD1 aligns across 12 bases. Germline CDR1 reads LNHDA; CDR2 reads SQIVND (reference sequence). CDR3 size: 16 residues. V lost 7 bases and J lost 5; bases outside the gene matches: 10.

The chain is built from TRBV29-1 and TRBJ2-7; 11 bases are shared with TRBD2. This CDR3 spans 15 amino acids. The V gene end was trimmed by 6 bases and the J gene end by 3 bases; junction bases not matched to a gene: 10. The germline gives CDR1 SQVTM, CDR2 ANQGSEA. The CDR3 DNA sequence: TGCAGCGTCCCAGGGGTAGCGGGAGGGGGCTACGAGCAGTACTTC. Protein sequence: CSVPGVAGGGYEQYF.

This chain's CDR3 is CASSQDWSSYNEQFF. The CDR3 DNA sequence: TGTGCCAGCAGCCAAGACTGGAGCTCCTACAATGAGCAGTTCTTC. The genes are TRBV5-4 and TRBJ2-1, with D hard to call. The CDR3 contains 15 residues. V gave up 4 bases and J gave up 0 bases, with 11 bases separating them. Germline lookup yields CDR1 SGHNT and CDR2 YYREEE (reference sequence).

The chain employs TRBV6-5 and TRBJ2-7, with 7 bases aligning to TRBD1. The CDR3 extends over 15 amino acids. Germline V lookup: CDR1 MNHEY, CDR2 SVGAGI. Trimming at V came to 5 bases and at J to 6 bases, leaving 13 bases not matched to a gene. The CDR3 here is CASSTRQGTSSEQYF. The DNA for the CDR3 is TGTGCCAGCAGTACCCGACAGGGAACCTCATCCGAGCAGTACTTC.

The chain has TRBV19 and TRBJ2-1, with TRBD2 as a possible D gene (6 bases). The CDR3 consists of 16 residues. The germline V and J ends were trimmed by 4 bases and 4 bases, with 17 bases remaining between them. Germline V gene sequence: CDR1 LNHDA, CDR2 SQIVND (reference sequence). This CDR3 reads CASSTSASARYNEQFF. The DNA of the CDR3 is TGTGCCAGTAGTACCTCCGCTAGCGCCCGGTACAATGAGCAGTTCTTC.

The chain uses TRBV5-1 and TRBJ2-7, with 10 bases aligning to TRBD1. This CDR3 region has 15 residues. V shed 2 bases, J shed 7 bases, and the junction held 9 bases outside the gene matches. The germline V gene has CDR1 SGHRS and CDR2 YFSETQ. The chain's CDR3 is CASSFWDRGVEEQYF. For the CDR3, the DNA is TGCGCCAGCAGCTTTTGGGACAGGGGAGTGGAGGAGCAGTACTTC.

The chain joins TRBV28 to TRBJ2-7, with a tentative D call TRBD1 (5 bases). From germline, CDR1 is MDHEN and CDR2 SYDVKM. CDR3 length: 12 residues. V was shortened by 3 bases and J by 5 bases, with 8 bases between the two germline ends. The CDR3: CASSFPGNEQYF. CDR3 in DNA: TGTGCCAGCAGTTTCCCAGGGAACGAGCAGTACTTC.

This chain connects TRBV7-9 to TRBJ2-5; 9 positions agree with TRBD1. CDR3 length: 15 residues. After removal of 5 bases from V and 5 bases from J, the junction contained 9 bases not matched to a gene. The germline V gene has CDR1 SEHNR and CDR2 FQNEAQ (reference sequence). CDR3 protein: CASSLRDRERETQYF. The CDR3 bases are TGTGCCAGCAGCCTAAGGGACAGGGAGAGGGAGACCCAGTACTTC. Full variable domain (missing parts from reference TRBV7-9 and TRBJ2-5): DTGVSQNPRHKITKRGQNVTFRCDPISEHNRLYWYRQTLGQGPEFLTYFQNEAQLEKSRLLSDRFSAERPKGSFSTLEIQRTEQGDSAMYLCASSLRDRERETQYFGPGTRLLVL.

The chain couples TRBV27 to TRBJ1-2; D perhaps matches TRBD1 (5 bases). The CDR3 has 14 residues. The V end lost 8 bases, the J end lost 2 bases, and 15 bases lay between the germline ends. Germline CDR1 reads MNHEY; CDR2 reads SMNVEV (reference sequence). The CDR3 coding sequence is TGTGCCAGCTGGGTCGGGGGGTCCAACTATGGCTACACCTTC. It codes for CASWVGGSNYGYTF.

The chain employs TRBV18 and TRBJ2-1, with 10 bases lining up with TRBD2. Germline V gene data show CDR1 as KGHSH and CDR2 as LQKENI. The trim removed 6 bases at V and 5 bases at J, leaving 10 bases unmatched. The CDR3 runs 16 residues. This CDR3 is CASSPLGSGRNNEQFF. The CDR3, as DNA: TGTGCCAGCTCCCCTCTTGGTAGCGGGAGGAACAATGAGCAGTTCTTC.

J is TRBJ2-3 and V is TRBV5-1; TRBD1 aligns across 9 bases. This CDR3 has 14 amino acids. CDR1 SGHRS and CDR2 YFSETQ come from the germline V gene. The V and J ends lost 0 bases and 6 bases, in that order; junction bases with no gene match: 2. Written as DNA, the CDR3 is TGCGCCAGCAGCTTGGTCGGACAGGGGGATACGCAGTATTTT. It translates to CASSLVGQGDTQYF.

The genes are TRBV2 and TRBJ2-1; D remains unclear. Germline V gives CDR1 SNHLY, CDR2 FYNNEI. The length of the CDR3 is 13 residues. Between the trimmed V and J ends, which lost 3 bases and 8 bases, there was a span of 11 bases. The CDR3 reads CASSDPPADEQFF. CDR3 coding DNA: TGTGCCAGCAGTGACCCCCCGGCGGATGAGCAGTTCTTC. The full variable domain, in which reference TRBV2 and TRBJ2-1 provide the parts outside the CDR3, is EPEVTQTPSHQVTQMGQEVILRCVPISNHLYFYWYRQILGQKVEFLVSFYNNEISEKSEIFDDQFSVERPDGSNFTLKIRSTKLEDSAMYFCASSDPPADEQFFGPGTRLTVL.

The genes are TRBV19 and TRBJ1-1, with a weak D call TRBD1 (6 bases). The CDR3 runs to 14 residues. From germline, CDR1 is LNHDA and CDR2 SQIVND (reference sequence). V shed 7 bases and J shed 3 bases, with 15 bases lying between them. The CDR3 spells CASTKGGTHTEAFF. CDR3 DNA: TGTGCCAGTACCAAGGGGGGGACGCACACTGAAGCTTTCTTT.

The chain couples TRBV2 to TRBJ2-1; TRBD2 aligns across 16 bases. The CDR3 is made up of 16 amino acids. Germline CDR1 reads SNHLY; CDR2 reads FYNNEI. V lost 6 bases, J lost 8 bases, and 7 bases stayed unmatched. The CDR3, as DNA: TGTGCCAGCAGCGGGACTAGCGGGAGGGCCGGATATGAGCAGTTCTTC. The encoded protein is CASSGTSGRAGYEQFF.